This is a list of T cell receptor beta chains from one sample in a study of post-analysis software for immune sequencing data. TCRdb called the PCR reads again in MiXCR, with one record for every CDR3 protein. The sample has 150,000 to 200,000 distinct CDR3 sequences; under 40% are singletons. The specimen was blood, collected after autologous hematopoietic stem cell transplantation. Receptors originate from a girl between 5 and 17 years old with multiple sclerosis. The CDR3 runs from the conserved cysteine through the conserved F or W. The D gene is left open where the match is weak. Size values are once, few and many counts, or a class for expanded clones, and some rows have none.

abundance,d_gene,v_gene,len,j_gene,CDR3nt,CDR3aa
.,.,TRBV6-5,12,TRBJ1-2,TGTGCCAGCACACTAGGGGGGTTTGGCTACACCTTC,CASTLGGFGYTF
.,.,TRBV4-3,15,TRBJ2-5,TGCGCCAGCAGCCAAATAGGACAGCGAGGGGAGACCCAGTACTTC,CASSQIGQRGETQYF
.,.,TRBV7-9,16,TRBJ1-2,TGTGCCAGCAGCTTAGTTTTCGAATCGCAGGATCGTGGCTACACCTTC,CASSLVFESQDRGYTF
once,.,TRBV6-5,14,TRBJ1-1,TGTGCCAGCAGTTTGACCGCCGGGAACACTGAAGCTTTCTTT,CASSLTAGNTEAFF
few,TRBD2,TRBV20-1,15,TRBJ2-3,TGCAGTGCAACCCGGACTAGCGGGATCACAGATACGCAGTATTTT,CSATRTSGITDTQYF
few,.,TRBV27,16,TRBJ2-2,TGTGCCAGCAGTCATGACTGGCGGTCGTTCACCGGGGAGCTGTTTTTT,CASSHDWRSFTGELFF
.,.,TRBV20-1,13,TRBJ2-1,TGCAGTGCTAGTGGGACTCGCAACAATGAGCAGTTCTTC,CSASGTRNNEQFF
few,.,TRBV10-3,12,TRBJ2-7,TGTGCCATCAGCGTTACGTCCTACGAGCAGTACTTC,CAISVTSYEQYF
few,.,TRBV10-3,14,TRBJ2-5,TGTGCCATCAGTGAGAGGATAATTCAAGAGACCCAGTACTTC,CAISERIIQETQYF
.,TRBD1,TRBV27,13,TRBJ2-7,TGTGCCAGCAGTCCCTACAGGGGTTACGAGCAGTACTTC,CASSPYRGYEQYF
.,TRBD2,TRBV20-1,16,TRBJ2-5,TGCAGTGCTAGAGATCCTTGGAGCGGGAGGGCCGAGACCCAGTACTTC,CSARDPWSGRAETQYF
few,TRBD1,TRBV4-3,15,TRBJ2-2,TGCGCCAGCAGCCACGACAGGGGACTCACCGGGGAGCTGTTTTTT,CASSHDRGLTGELFF
.,TRBD1,TRBV28,15,TRBJ2-7,TGTGCCAGCAGTTTCGCCGACAGGGACGGCCACGAGCAGTACTTC,CASSFADRDGHEQYF
.,.,TRBV7-9,16,TRBJ2-3,TGTGCCAGCAGTTCCGCACTAGGGGGTTCGGCAGATACGCAGTATTTT,CASSSALGGSADTQYF
few,.,TRBV20-1,11,TRBJ1-2,TGCAGTGCTACCGTCGGGGATGGCTACACCTTC,CSATVGDGYTF
.,.,TRBV12-5,13,TRBJ2-5,TGTGCTAGTGGTTTTAGCGGTCAAGAGACCCAGTACTTC,CASGFSGQETQYF
many,TRBD2,TRBV3-1,15,TRBJ2-7,TGTGCCAGCAGCCAAGTAACTAGCGGGAGAGGCGAGCAGTACTTC,CASSQVTSGRGEQYF
once,.,TRBV9,14,TRBJ2-1,TGTGCCAGCAGCGTAGCGGGGCCCCTCAATGAGCAGTTCTTC,CASSVAGPLNEQFF
.,.,TRBV25-1,15,TRBJ1-6,TGTGCCAGCAGTGAAGGCAGGGGCGAGCATTCACCCCTCCACTTT,CASSEGRGEHSPLHF
few,.,TRBV6-6,17,TRBJ1-1,TGTGCCAGCAGTCCGTCCCCAGGATTAGCCATGAACACTGAAGCTTTCTTT,CASSPSPGLAMNTEAFF
few,TRBD2,TRBV30,15,TRBJ2-1,TGTGCCTGGAGTTATCGGACTAGCGGGAGTACTGAGCAGTTCTTC,CAWSYRTSGSTEQFF
few,.,TRBV6-5,15,TRBJ2-3,TGTGCCAGCAGTTACTCGAGTGTTGGCACAGATACGCAGTATTTT,CASSYSSVGTDTQYF
.,TRBD2,TRBV27,17,TRBJ2-1,TGTGCCAGCAGTTTCCTTGGACTAGCCCAATCCTACAATGAGCAGTTCTTC,CASSFLGLAQSYNEQFF
few,.,TRBV27,16,TRBJ2-1,TGTGCCAGCAGTTCTGCTGGCGGGGTATCCTACAGTGAGCAGTTCTTC,CASSSAGGVSYSEQFF
.,TRBD2,TRBV20-1,14,TRBJ2-7,TGCAGTGCTAGGACGACTAGCGGGGCCCACGAGCAGTACTTC,CSARTTSGAHEQYF
.,.,TRBV5-5,15,TRBJ2-1,TGTGCCAGCACCCTTAGCGTCCAGACCTACAATGAGCAGTTCTTC,CASTLSVQTYNEQFF
few,TRBD2,TRBV12-3/TRBV12-4,14,TRBJ2-7,TGTGCCAGCAGTGGAGCGGGGCACTCCTACGAGCAGTACTTC,CASSGAGHSYEQYF
.,.,TRBV20-1,16,TRBJ2-3,TGCAGTGCTGGCCCCCCTCAGGGCTTAAGCACAGATACGCAGTATTTT,CSAGPPQGLSTDTQYF
few,.,TRBV6-4,11,TRBJ2-3,TGTGCCAGAAGGGGGTTTGATACGCAGTATTTT,CARRGFDTQYF
few,.,TRBV7-2,14,TRBJ2-7,TGTGCCAGCAGCTGGACCCTTCCACCTTACGAGCAGTACTTC,CASSWTLPPYEQYF
.,TRBD1,TRBV6-2/TRBV6-3,17,TRBJ2-5,TGTGCCAGCAGCCATAAGACAGGGCGCTCTCTTCAAGAGACCCAGTACTTC,CASSHKTGRSLQETQYF
.,.,TRBV20-1,13,TRBJ1-2,TGCAGTGCTAGGCACCCAGGGGTCTTTGGCTGCACCTTC,CSARHPGVFGCTF
few,TRBD2,TRBV12-3/TRBV12-4,15,TRBJ2-1,TGTGCCAGCAGTTTCGCGGGAGGCTCCTACAATGAGCAGTTCTTC,CASSFAGGSYNEQFF
.,.,TRBV10-3,15,TRBJ2-5,TGTGCCATCAGTGAGACGACAGGATCCCAAGAGACCCAGTACTTC,CAISETTGSQETQYF
.,TRBD1,TRBV12-3/TRBV12-4,15,TRBJ1-5,TGTGCCAGCAGTCCCGGACAGGGCGGCAATCAGCCCCAGCATTTT,CASSPGQGGNQPQHF
few,.,TRBV4-3,15,TRBJ2-5,TGCGCCAGCAGCCATGGACCCGGCGTACAAGAGACCCAGTACTTC,CASSHGPGVQETQYF
.,TRBD2,TRBV4-2,15,TRBJ2-7,TGTGCCAGCAGCCAAGAAACTAGCGGGGTCTACGAGCAGTACTTC,CASSQETSGVYEQYF
.,.,TRBV7-3,13,TRBJ2-3,TGTGCCAGCAGCTTAAGGGATTTAGATACGCAGTATTTT,CASSLRDLDTQYF
few,.,TRBV21-1,19,TRBJ1-6,TGTGCCAGCAGCAAAGTCACCCGCGGACAGCCAGGGATTAATTCACCCCTCCACTTT,CASSKVTRGQPGINSPLHF
.,TRBD1,TRBV30,13,TRBJ1-2,TGTGCCTGGAGCGAACAGGGGAAGGAGAGAAACACCTTC,CAWSEQGKERNTF
.,.,TRBV2,14,TRBJ2-1,TGTGCCCGTAGTCTTGGTCGGGACCAAAATGAGCAGTTCTTC,CARSLGRDQNEQFF
.,TRBD2,TRBV20-1,19,TRBJ2-5,TGCAGTGCTAGGGATGAACGGACTAGCGGGAGGGCCGGCCGATGGGAGCAGTACTTC,CSARDERTSGRAGRWEQYF
few,TRBD2,TRBV20-1,16,TRBJ2-1,TGCAGTGCTAGAGTAGGCCTAGCGGGAGCTGGCAATGAGCAGTTCTTC,CSARVGLAGAGNEQFF
.,TRBD1,TRBV5-1,13,TRBJ1-5,TGCGCCAGCAGCAGGACAGGGGGTCAGCCCCAGCATTTT,CASSRTGGQPQHF
many,TRBD2,TRBV2,15,TRBJ2-7,TGTGCCAGCAGAGCGAGCGGGGTAAGCTCCTACGAGCAGTACTTC,CASRASGVSSYEQYF
.,TRBD2,TRBV7-9,15,TRBJ2-3,TGTGCCAGCACCTATCTAGCGGGGTACACAGATACGCAGTATTTT,CASTYLAGYTDTQYF
.,.,TRBV7-2,13,TRBJ2-1,TGTGCCAGCAGTTCCACAGGAAACAATGAGCAGTTCTTC,CASSSTGNNEQFF
many,.,TRBV7-2,15,TRBJ2-3,TGTGCCAGCAGCTTAGTGAGCAAGAACACAGATACGCAGTATTTT,CASSLVSKNTDTQYF
once,TRBD1,TRBV6-5,14,TRBJ2-3,TGTGCCAGCAGGGTAGCAGGGGGCGCAGATACGCAGTATTTT,CASRVAGGADTQYF
.,.,TRBV25-1,16,TRBJ2-3,TGTGCCAGCAGTGAGGGTCCGATGCGGAACACAGATACGCAGTATTTT,CASSEGPMRNTDTQYF
.,.,TRBV5-6,16,TRBJ1-5,TGTGCCAGCAGCCTGGGACCGGGCAAAGGCAATCAGCCCCAGCATTTT,CASSLGPGKGNQPQHF
few,TRBD2,TRBV7-2,18,TRBJ2-1,TGTGCCAGCAGCTTTAAACTAGCGGGAGGGCTCTCCTACAATGAGCAGTTCTTC,CASSFKLAGGLSYNEQFF
many,.,TRBV7-8,16,TRBJ2-7,TGTGCCAGCAGCTTAGTGGTGGGGACAAGCTCGGGCGAGCAGTACTTC,CASSLVVGTSSGEQYF
.,TRBD2,TRBV7-3,16,TRBJ2-1,TGTGCCAGCAGCTTAACAGCTAGCGGGAGGGGAAATGAGCAGTTCTTC,CASSLTASGRGNEQFF
few,.,TRBV5-5,14,TRBJ2-2,TGTGCCAGCAGCTTGGTCGCCGGGGGCGGGGAGCTGTTTTTT,CASSLVAGGGELFF
few,.,TRBV21-1,15,TRBJ1-1,TGTGCCAGCAGCAAACCAAGGGCCATGAACACTGAAGCTTTCTTT,CASSKPRAMNTEAFF
.,.,TRBV28,11,TRBJ2-5,TGTGCCAGCAGGGCGCAAAGGAGGCAGTACTTC,CASRAQRRQYF
many,.,TRBV2,12,TRBJ2-7,TGTGCCAGCAGTGAAGCCGCAGGGGAGCAGTACTTC,CASSEAAGEQYF
.,.,TRBV6-5,18,TRBJ2-7,TGTGCCAGCAGTTACCCCGAGGGCGCTAGCCACCATCCCTACGAGCAGTACTTC,CASSYPEGASHHPYEQYF